This T cell receptor (beta chain) comes out of a study of blood T cell repertoires in COVID-19. Across the study: Spain, Italy and the United States supplied samples that represented acute and convalescent COVID-19.

The CDR3 covers 16 residues. V lost 0 bases, J lost 0 bases, and 10 bases lay in between. CDR1 LNHNV and CDR2 YYDKDF come from the germline V gene (reference sequence). The authors' processing: Quantification of nucleated cells was approximated via reference gene primer amplification. The protocol was immunoSEQ multiplex PCR, while the TCRdb copy is restricted to in-frame clones and leaves out a portion. V and J calls and clone size are as listed in that table; D and trimming were resolved from the DNA. The sample shows some 140,000 clones, roughly 80% of them seen only once. V is TRBV15 and J is TRBJ2-3; TRBD1 is a possible D gene (5 bases). The receptor was derived from a woman older than 75 with acute or convalescent COVID-19. Input material: peripheral blood. Here the CDR3 DNA reads TGTGCCACCAGCAGAGAGGCGGACACTAGCACAGATACGCAGTATTTT. Translated, it gives CATSREADTSTDTQYF.